Following are 9 T cell receptor beta chains from one sample sequenced in a study of cytomegalovirus exposure and HLA in healthy donors. The PCR employed 60 Vbeta primers together with 13 Jbeta primers. Sequencing was performed with immunoSEQ multiplex PCR; in TCRdb, only in-frame clones are kept and a portion is missing. The table shows some 140,000 clones, with around 73% occurring only once. The sample consisted of PBMCs. Receptors originate from a man aged 50 to 60 in good health and CMV-seronegative.

Only a few counts were recorded for this clone. V usage is TRBV27 and J usage is TRBJ2-2; 13 nucleotides line up with TRBD2. Germline V gene data show CDR1 as MNHEY and CDR2 as SMNVEV (reference sequence). With V trimmed by 7 bases and J by 5 bases, 1 base remained unmatched. This CDR3 region has 14 residues. This CDR3 reads CASMGLAGTGELFF. The CDR3 DNA reads TGTGCCAGCATGGGACTAGCGGGGACCGGGGAGCTGTTTTTT.

This clone was observed a handful of times. This rearrangement joins TRBV30 to TRBJ2-5, with 8 positions matching TRBD2. The CDR3 runs 14 residues. V was pared by 0 bases and J by 5 bases, with 5 bases of the junction left unmatched. Germline V gene data show CDR1 as GTSNPN and CDR2 as SVGIG (reference sequence). The DNA of the CDR3 is TGTGCCTGGAGTGTACAGGGACTAGAGGAGACCCAGTACTTC. Protein product: CAWSVQGLEETQYF.

V usage is TRBV7-8 and J usage is TRBJ2-1; 8 positions agree with TRBD1. CDR1 and CDR2 (germline): SGHVS, FQNEAQ. The CDR3 runs 16 residues. Trimming took 3 bases from V and 4 from J; bases not matched to a gene: 8. DNA of the CDR3: TGTGCCAGCAGCTTTGACAGGGGATCGTGGTACAATGAGCAGTTCTTC. Protein product: CASSFDRGSWYNEQFF. Drawing the rest from reference TRBV7-8 and TRBJ2-1, the complete variable domain is GAGVSQSPRYKVAKRGQDVALRCDPISGHVSLFWYQQALGQGPEFLTYFQNEAQLDKSGLPSDRFFAERPEGSVSTLKIQRTQQEDSAVYLCASSFDRGSWYNEQFFGPGTRLTVL.

This chain connects TRBV28 to TRBJ2-3, with TRBD2 matching 13 bases. V trimming: 5 bases; J trimming: 9 bases; junction bases outside the gene matches: 8. CDR3 length: 15 residues. CDR1 MDHEN and CDR2 SYDVKM come from the germline V gene. The DNA of the CDR3 is TGTGCCAGCAGTCCCGGGACTAGCGGGATGGGAACGCAGTATTTT. It is translated as CASSPGTSGMGTQYF. The entire variable domain, with the rest obtained from reference TRBV28 and TRBJ2-3, is as follows: DVKVTQSSRYLVKRTGEKVFLECVQDMDHENMFWYRQDPGLGLRLIYFSYDVKMKEKGDIPEGYSVSREKKERFSLILESASTNQTSMYLCASSPGTSGMGTQYFGPGTRLTVL.

The J gene is TRBJ1-5, the V gene TRBV28; unclear D gene. CDR3 length: 15 amino acids. Germline V lookup: CDR1 MDHEN, CDR2 SYDVKM. V was pared by 2 bases and J by 7 bases, with 15 bases between. The CDR3 DNA follows: TGTGCCAGCAGTTTACCGTCGGGGTTGTGGCAGCCCCAGCATTTT. Translation: CASSLPSGLWQPQHF.

The rearrangement uses TRBV18 and TRBJ2-3, with a tentative D call TRBD2 (6 bases). The CDR3 runs to 13 residues. The V gene lost 0 bases and the J gene lost 6 bases, with 7 bases spanning the gap. The germline gives CDR1 KGHSH, CDR2 LQKENI. The CDR3 is CASSPPAGDTQYF. CDR3 coding DNA: TGTGCCAGCTCACCACCGGCGGGGGATACGCAGTATTTT.

The V and J genes are TRBV28 and TRBJ2-1; a possible D gene is TRBD2 (5 bases). Germline loops: CDR1 MDHEN, CDR2 SYDVKM. There are 15 residues in the CDR3. The V and J ends lost 5 bases and 9 bases respectively, with 20 bases between them. The CDR3 sequence: CASSPPGNPSAEQFF. CDR3 coding DNA: TGTGCCAGCAGTCCTCCCGGGAACCCCAGCGCTGAGCAGTTCTTC.

Note on this clone: One end of the junction does not line up with germline, which may come from a read error. The V gene is TRBV5-1, the J gene TRBJ2-1, with a tentative D call TRBD2 (5 bases). The CDR3 covers 15 residues. The germline CDR1 and CDR2 sequences are SGHRS and YFSETQ. As DNA, the CDR3 is TGCGCCAGCAGCTTGGCACTCCCGAGGGTCGATGAGCAGGTCTTC. Its protein is CASSLALPRVDEQVF.

The chain links TRBV27 to TRBJ1-1, with 7 bases that match TRBD1. This CDR3 has 15 residues. After removal of 5 bases from V and 6 bases from J, the junction contained 12 bases not matched to a gene. Germline V lookup: CDR1 MNHEY, CDR2 SMNVEV (reference sequence). CDR3: CASSLTGLTLAEAFF. CDR3 DNA: TGTGCCAGCAGTCTGACAGGGTTAACTCTTGCTGAAGCTTTCTTT.